This TCR beta chain was retrieved from a study of OX40 agonist ivuxolimab in advanced cancers. Regarding the study in general: Ivuxolimab was a fully human IgG2 agonistic monoclonal antibody targeting the costimulatory receptor OX40 (CD134). Intravenous ivuxolimab was administered to patients every 2 weeks at six dose levels: 0.01, 0.1, 0.3, 1.5, 3 and 10 mg/kg. Among the 50 to 55 dose-escalation patients, 19 had hepatocellular carcinoma, some 15 melanoma, 9 renal cell carcinoma and 9 head and neck cancer. In the dose-escalation cohort, 65% to 85% of patients were male, and the mean age was roughly 60 years with a range of roughly 20 to 79. Prior anti-PD-1, anti-PD-L1 or anti-CTLA-4 therapy was permitted, and checkpoint inhibitors had been received by about 36% of dose-escalation patients. Partial responses were achieved by three dose-escalation patients, of whom one had hepatocellular carcinoma and two had cutaneous melanoma. The point of sequencing TCRbeta in the periphery was to test whether ivuxolimab changed TCR sequence diversity and drove clonal T-cell expansion. The paper covers the monotherapy dose-escalation part of the phase I ivuxolimab trial, which included N = 52 patients. Overall study results and their limits: After ivuxolimab, expanded clones were on average more numerous among CD8+ T cells than among CD4+ T cells. At doses of 0.1 to 3.0 mg/kg, clonal expansion of both CD4+ and CD8+ blood T cells was observed from baseline to week 6. Low levels of normalized T-cell clonal expansion were also shown by some nonresponding patients. Partial responders in the 0.1-3.0 mg/kg groups had among the lowest normalized peripheral clonal expansion, especially among CD8+ T cells. The antigen specificity of the clonally expanded peripheral T cells was not determined.

For sequencing of the TCRbeta CDR3 region, genomic DNA was extracted from the sorted cells. TCRbeta CDR3 regions were sequenced using the immunoSEQ Assay. As stored in TCRdb, this immuneACCESS dataset retains in-frame rearrangements with V and J assigned. A fraction of the clones does not appear; measured against another copy, unresolved V genes explain less than half of the discrepancy, and the remainder lacks a known reason. This sample is represented by approximately 70,000 clones; 85% to 95% of them were singletons. Jointly, the top ten make up 0.85% to 1.2% of the sample. This clone was counted once. Its antigen remains unidentified. No base quality values were provided; no much bigger clone lies one nucleotide off. The trial excluded patients who had a history of autoimmune disease or were on systemic immunosuppression. Peripheral blood for TCR sequencing was collected from all dose cohorts at baseline, on cycle 4 day 1, and on cycle 7 day 1. The samples were taken from a phase I, first-in-human, multicenter, open-label dose-escalation trial of ivuxolimab. Adults with locally advanced or metastatic melanoma, renal cell, hepatocellular, or head and neck squamous cell carcinoma were enrolled in the trial. Before TCR sequencing, CD4+ T cells and CD8+ T cells from peripheral blood were sorted into separate populations.

This sample comprised CD4+ or CD8+ T cells sorted from blood, obtained in a trial of the OX40 agonist ivuxolimab. This receptor was taken from an adult with an advanced solid tumor such as melanoma, head and neck, liver or kidney cancer.

The CDR3 region: CASSSFQGNTEAFF. The DNA sequence follows: TGTGCCAGCTCATCATTTCAGGGGAACACTGAAGCTTTCTTT. The sequence links TRBV18 to TRBJ1-1; matching of 5 bases hints at TRBD1 as the D gene. CDR1 KGHSH and CDR2 LQKENI are derived from the germline V gene. V is pared back by 5 bases and J by 1 base, with 11 bases lying between the germline termini. From the cysteine up to the phenylalanine, the CDR3 has a length of 14 residues. The sequence is cut down to CDR3 DNA, 42 bases in frame from base 1.